This T cell receptor (beta chain) comes out of a study of early T cells in non-severe SARS-CoV-2 infection. This clonotype has a count of ten or more. TCRdb itself ran the 5' RACE reads through MiXCR, one entry per CDR3 protein. The data contain about 23,000 distinct CDR3 sequences, 5% of them singletons. The germline gives CDR1 SNHLY, CDR2 FYNNEI. Trimming pared 0 bases from V and 10 bases from J, leaving 12 bases between. The CDR3 extends over 13 amino acids. The receptor was derived from an adult who was a healthcare worker with PCR-confirmed SARS-CoV-2 infection or an uninfected control (not recorded which). The sequenced sample consisted of whole blood. The chain combines TRBV2 with TRBJ1-1; D uncertain. Here the CDR3 reads CASSEALHLIAFF. The DNA of the CDR3 is TGTGCCAGCAGTGAAGCGCTTCATCTGATAGCTTTCTTT.